This TCR beta chain stems from a study of CD8 T cell repertoires and HIV-1 epitope variants. Study background: Separate wells received one of Twenty-five Gag or Nef variant peptides. Autologous T cell-negative cells served as antigen-presenting cells in equal numbers.

This CDR3 region has 13 residues. With V trimmed by 6 bases and J by 4 bases, 3 bases remained unmatched. CDR1 MDHEN and CDR2 SYDVKM come from the germline V gene. This clone has only one observation. As yet, its antigen is unknown. Survey-depth immunoSEQ sequencing covered TCR beta CDR3 regions. Here immunoSEQ multiplex PCR was the method, and the copy in TCRdb shows in-frame clones only, minus some. Of some 6,800 clones listed, around 68% are singletons. The source is a male donor with HIV. The sequencing sample was made of cultured CD8+ T cells derived from PBMCs. V and J are TRBV28 and TRBJ2-7; 10 positions match TRBD1. The CDR3 DNA reads as TGTGCCAGCAGCCCGGACAGGGGGTACGAGCAGTACTTC. It translates to CASSPDRGYEQYF.